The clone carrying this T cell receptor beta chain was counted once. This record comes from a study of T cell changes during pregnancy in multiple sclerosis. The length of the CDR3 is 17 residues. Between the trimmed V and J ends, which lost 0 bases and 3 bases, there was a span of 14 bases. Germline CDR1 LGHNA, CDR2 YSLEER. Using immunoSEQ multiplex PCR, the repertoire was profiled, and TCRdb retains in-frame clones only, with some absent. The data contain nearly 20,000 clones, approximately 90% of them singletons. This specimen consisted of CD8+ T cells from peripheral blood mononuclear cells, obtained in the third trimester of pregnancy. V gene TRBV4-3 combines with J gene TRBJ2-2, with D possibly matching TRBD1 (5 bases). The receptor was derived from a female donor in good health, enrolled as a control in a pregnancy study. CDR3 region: CASSQDPPAGYTGELFF. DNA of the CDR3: TGCGCCAGCAGCCAAGATCCCCCGGCAGGGTACACCGGGGAGCTGTTTTTT.